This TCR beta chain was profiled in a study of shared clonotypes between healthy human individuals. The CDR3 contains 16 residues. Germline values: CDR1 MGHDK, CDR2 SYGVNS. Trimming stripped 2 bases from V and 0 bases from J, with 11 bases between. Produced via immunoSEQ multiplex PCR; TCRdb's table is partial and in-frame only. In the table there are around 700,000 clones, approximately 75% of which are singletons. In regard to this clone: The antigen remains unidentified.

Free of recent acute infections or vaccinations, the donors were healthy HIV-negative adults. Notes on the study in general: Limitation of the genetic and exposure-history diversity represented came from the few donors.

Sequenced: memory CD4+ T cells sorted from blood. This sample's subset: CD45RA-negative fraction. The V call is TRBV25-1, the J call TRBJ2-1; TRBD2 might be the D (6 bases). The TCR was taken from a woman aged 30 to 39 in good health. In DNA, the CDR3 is TGTGCCAGCAGTGAAAATACCGGGGGCTCCTACAATGAGCAGTTCTTC. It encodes CASSENTGGSYNEQFF.